The 8 T cell receptor beta chains listed next were all sequenced from one sample in a study of shared clonotypes between healthy human individuals. The data were produced by immunoSEQ multiplex PCR, yet TCRdb's version contains in-frame clones alone and is incomplete. Here the sample spans roughly 170,000 clones, approximately 70% being singletons. Sequenced: memory CD4+ T cells sorted from blood. Regarding subset: CD45RA-negative fraction. The receptors originated from a man aged 30-40 years in good health.

This clone has more than one count but fewer than ten. V and J are TRBV15 and TRBJ2-3, with 7 bases identical to TRBD2. V lost 6 bases and J lost 1; bases outside the gene matches: 4. Germline CDR1 LNHNV, CDR2 YYDKDF (reference sequence). CDR3 size: 14 residues. CDR3 nucleotide sequence: TGTGCCACCAGGGTGGGGGGGGGCACAGATACGCAGTATTTT. It yields the protein CATRVGGGTDTQYF. The full variable domain, in which reference TRBV15 and TRBJ2-3 provide the parts outside the CDR3, is DAMVIQNPRYQVTQFGKPVTLSCSQTLNHNVMYWYQQKSSQAPKLLFHYYDKDFNNEADTPDNFQSRRPNTSFCFLDIRSPGLGDTAMYLCATRVGGGTDTQYFGPGTRLTVL.

The chain is built from TRBV27 and TRBJ1-1, with no clear D. There are 14 residues in the CDR3. Deletions cut 5 bases from V and 6 bases from J, with 16 bases between. CDR1 and CDR2 from the germline V gene are MNHEY and SMNVEV (reference sequence). The CDR3 coding sequence is TGTGCCAGCAGTCCCTGGCGGGGAGTCTCTGAAGCTTTCTTT. Translation gives CASSPWRGVSEAFF.

CDR3 sequence reads: CASSQGRQLQETQYF. DNA of the CDR3: TGTGCCAGCAGCCAAGGCAGACAGCTGCAAGAGACCCAGTACTTC. The V call is TRBV14, the J call TRBJ2-5, with D possibly TRBD1 on 5 matching bases. V dropped 1 base and J dropped 2 bases, with 11 bases sitting between them. Germline CDR1 SGHDN, CDR2 FVKESK. CDR3 length: 15 residues.

The V and J genes are TRBV5-1 and TRBJ2-7; the D gene is possibly TRBD2 (6 bases). Trimming shortened V by 4 bases and J by 6 bases, and 26 bases separated the two germline ends. This CDR3 comprises 17 residues. Per germline, CDR1 SGHRS and CDR2 YFSETQ. The CDR3 is CASSPGWGSGLPGEQYF. The CDR3 nucleotides read TGCGCCAGCAGCCCTGGTTGGGGCTCGGGACTTCCCGGCGAGCAGTACTTC.

The chain recombines TRBV10-2 with TRBJ2-7; 9 bases agree with TRBD1. The germline gives CDR1 WSHSY, CDR2 SAAADI. J lost 2 bases, V lost 5 bases, and 10 bases had no gene match. This CDR3 has 16 amino acids. The CDR3 protein is CASSNVGDRAAYEQYF. CDR3 sequence (DNA): TGCGCCAGCAGTAACGTGGGGGACAGGGCCGCCTACGAGCAGTACTTC.

The chain couples TRBV7-9 to TRBJ2-7; the match to TRBD1 covers 8 bases. The CDR3 covers 14 residues. V trimming: 3 bases; J trimming: 3 bases; junction bases outside the gene matches: 4. The germline CDR1 and CDR2 sequences are SEHNR and FQNEAQ (reference sequence). The CDR3 nucleotides read TGTGCCAGCAGCTTTTGGGACAGGTACTACGAGCAGTACTTC. This encodes CASSFWDRYYEQYF.

This clone was recorded once. The rearrangement links TRBV2 to TRBJ1-2, with unresolved D. This CDR3 comprises 11 residues. Trimming removed 8 bases at V and 4 bases at J, with 8 bases between. Germline V gene lookup returns CDR1 SNHLY and CDR2 FYNNEI. The CDR3 DNA is TGTGCCAGCGGGGTGGCCTATGGCTACACCTTC. It is translated as CASGVAYGYTF.

The chain carries TRBV30 and TRBJ1-1; D possibly corresponds to TRBD1 (5 bases). Germline assignment: CDR1 GTSNPN and CDR2 SVGIG (reference sequence). CDR3 length: 15 amino acids. The V and J ends lost 2 bases and 3 bases respectively, with 16 bases between them. CDR3 nucleotides: TGTGCCTGGAGTCGCCGAAGGGGTGGGGACACTGAAGCTTTCTTT. Protein: CAWSRRRGGDTEAFF.